This T cell receptor beta chain was documented in a study of cytomegalovirus exposure and HLA in healthy donors. Study-wide results and caveats: Presence/absence analyses assumed roughly uniform sequencing depth across donors, which may not hold. In a later analysis, TCR beta V- and J-gene trimming showed a link to a missense DCLRE1C variant.

Germline values: CDR1 GTSNPN, CDR2 SVGIG (reference sequence). Trimming took off 5 bases at V and 0 bases at J, with 8 bases between the two ends. CDR3 size: 14 residues. Researchers ran the PCR with 60 Vbeta and 13 Jbeta primers. This table comes from immunoSEQ multiplex PCR, and its TCRdb copy is limited to in-frame clones, with some not included. The profile shows roughly 200,000 clones, around 80% of them singletons. A remark on this clone: The target antigen is unknown.

This TCR was sampled from a woman in her thirties in good health and CMV-seropositive. V is TRBV30 and J is TRBJ2-6; D possibly corresponds to TRBD2 (6 bases). The material sequenced was PBMCs. The CDR3 protein is CAWRGGSGANVLTF. CDR3 DNA: TGTGCCTGGCGGGGAGGCTCTGGGGCCAACGTCCTGACTTTC.